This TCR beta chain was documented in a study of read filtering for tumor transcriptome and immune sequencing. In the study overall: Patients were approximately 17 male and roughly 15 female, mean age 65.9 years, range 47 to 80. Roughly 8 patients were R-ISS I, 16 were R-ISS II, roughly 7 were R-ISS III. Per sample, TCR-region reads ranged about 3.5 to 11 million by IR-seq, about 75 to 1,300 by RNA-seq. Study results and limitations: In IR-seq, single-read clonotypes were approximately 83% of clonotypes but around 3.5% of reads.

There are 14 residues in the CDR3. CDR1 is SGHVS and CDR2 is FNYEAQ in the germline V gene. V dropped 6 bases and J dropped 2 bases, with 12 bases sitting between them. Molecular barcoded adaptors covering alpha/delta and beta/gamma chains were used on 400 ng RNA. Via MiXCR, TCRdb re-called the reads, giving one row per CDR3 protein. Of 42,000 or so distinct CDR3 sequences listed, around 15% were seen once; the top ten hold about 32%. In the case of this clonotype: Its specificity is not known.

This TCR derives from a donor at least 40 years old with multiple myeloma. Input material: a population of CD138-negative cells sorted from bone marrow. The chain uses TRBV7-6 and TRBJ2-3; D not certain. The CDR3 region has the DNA TGTGCCAGCAGACCCTCGGCCACCACAGATACGCAGTATTTT. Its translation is CASRPSATTDTQYF.